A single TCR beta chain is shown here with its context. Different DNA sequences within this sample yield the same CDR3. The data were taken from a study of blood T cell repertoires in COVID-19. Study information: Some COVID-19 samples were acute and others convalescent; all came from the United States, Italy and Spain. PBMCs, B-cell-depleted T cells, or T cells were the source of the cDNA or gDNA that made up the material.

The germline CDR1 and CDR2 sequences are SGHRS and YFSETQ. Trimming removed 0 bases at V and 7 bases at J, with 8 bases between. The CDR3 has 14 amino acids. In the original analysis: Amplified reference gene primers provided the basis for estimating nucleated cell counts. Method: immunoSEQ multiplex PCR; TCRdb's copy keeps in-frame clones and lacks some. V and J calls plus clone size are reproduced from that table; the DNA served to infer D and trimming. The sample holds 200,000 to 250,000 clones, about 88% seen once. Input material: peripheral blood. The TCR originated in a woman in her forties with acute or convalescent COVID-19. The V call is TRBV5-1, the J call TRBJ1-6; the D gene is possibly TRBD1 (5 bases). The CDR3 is CASSLGQNNSPLHF. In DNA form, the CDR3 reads TGCGCCAGCAGCTTGGGACAGAACAATTCACCCCTCCACTTT.